Listed below are T cell receptor beta chains from one sample, sequenced in a study of cytomegalovirus exposure and HLA in healthy donors. TCRdb's copy holds only in-frame clones and misses some; the assay was immunoSEQ multiplex PCR. The sample lists roughly 150,000 clones, roughly 70% seen once, with roughly 6.6% in the top ten. Sequenced input: PBMCs. The source of these receptors is a man aged 25 to 40 in good health and CMV-seronegative. Both conserved end residues are part of each CDR3. D genes are given only for firm matches. Not all rows give a size; the values are once, few, many and, for expanded clones, a class.

v_gene: TRBV5-1; abundance: NA; len: 14; d_gene: TRBD2; j_gene: TRBJ2-5; CDR3aa: CASSLMREGETQYF; CDR3nt: TGCGCCAGCAGCTTGATGAGGGAGGGGGAGACCCAGTACTTC
v_gene: TRBV7-6; abundance: NA; len: 12; d_gene: NA; j_gene: TRBJ1-6; CDR3aa: CASSSGDSPLHF; CDR3nt: TGTGCCAGCAGCTCCGGAGATTCACCCCTCCACTTT
v_gene: TRBV2; abundance: once; len: 14; d_gene: TRBD1; j_gene: TRBJ1-5; CDR3aa: CASSTQGGGQPQHF; CDR3nt: TGTGCCAGCAGCACACAGGGGGGAGGTCAGCCCCAGCATTTT
v_gene: TRBV6-1; abundance: NA; len: 14; d_gene: TRBD1; j_gene: TRBJ1-2; CDR3aa: CASSENRGPGGYTF; CDR3nt: TGTGCCAGCAGTGAAAACAGGGGGCCAGGGGGCTACACCTTC
v_gene: TRBV5-1; abundance: few; len: 13; d_gene: NA; j_gene: TRBJ1-1; CDR3aa: CASSWTRNTEAFF; CDR3nt: TGCGCCAGCAGCTGGACACGGAACACTGAAGCTTTCTTT
v_gene: TRBV19; abundance: NA; len: 15; d_gene: NA; j_gene: TRBJ1-5; CDR3aa: CASSIGGGEAQPQHF; CDR3nt: TGTGCCAGTAGTATAGGAGGGGGGGAAGCTCAGCCCCAGCATTTT
v_gene: TRBV18; abundance: NA; len: 12; d_gene: NA; j_gene: TRBJ2-3; CDR3aa: CASSPRADTQYF; CDR3nt: TGTGCCAGCTCACCACGCGCGGATACGCAGTATTTT
v_gene: TRBV14; abundance: few; len: 13; d_gene: NA; j_gene: TRBJ1-2; CDR3aa: CASSQDRREGYTF; CDR3nt: TGTGCCAGCAGCCAAGACCGGAGGGAAGGCTACACCTTC
v_gene: TRBV10-3; abundance: NA; len: 14; d_gene: TRBD1; j_gene: TRBJ2-2; CDR3aa: CAISKDRATGELFF; CDR3nt: TGTGCCATCAGTAAAGACAGGGCCACCGGGGAGCTGTTTTTT
v_gene: TRBV5-1; abundance: NA; len: 13; d_gene: NA; j_gene: TRBJ2-2; CDR3aa: CASGTVGTGELFF; CDR3nt: TGCGCCAGCGGGACTGTGGGCACCGGGGAGCTGTTTTTT
v_gene: TRBV9; abundance: NA; len: 14; d_gene: NA; j_gene: TRBJ2-7; CDR3aa: CASSVAIEAYEQYF; CDR3nt: TGTGCCAGCAGCGTAGCTATTGAGGCCTACGAGCAGTACTTC
v_gene: TRBV9; abundance: NA; len: 15; d_gene: NA; j_gene: TRBJ2-1; CDR3aa: CASTGIGSNYNEQFF; CDR3nt: TGTGCCAGCACCGGGATCGGTTCAAATTACAATGAGCAGTTCTTC
v_gene: TRBV28; abundance: NA; len: 13; d_gene: NA; j_gene: TRBJ2-3; CDR3aa: CASSLQRGDTQYF; CDR3nt: TGTGCCAGCAGTTTACAACGAGGAGATACGCAGTATTTT
v_gene: TRBV5-6; abundance: NA; len: 13; d_gene: NA; j_gene: TRBJ2-7; CDR3aa: CASSARSSYEQYF; CDR3nt: TGTGCCAGCAGCGCAAGGAGCTCCTACGAGCAGTACTTC